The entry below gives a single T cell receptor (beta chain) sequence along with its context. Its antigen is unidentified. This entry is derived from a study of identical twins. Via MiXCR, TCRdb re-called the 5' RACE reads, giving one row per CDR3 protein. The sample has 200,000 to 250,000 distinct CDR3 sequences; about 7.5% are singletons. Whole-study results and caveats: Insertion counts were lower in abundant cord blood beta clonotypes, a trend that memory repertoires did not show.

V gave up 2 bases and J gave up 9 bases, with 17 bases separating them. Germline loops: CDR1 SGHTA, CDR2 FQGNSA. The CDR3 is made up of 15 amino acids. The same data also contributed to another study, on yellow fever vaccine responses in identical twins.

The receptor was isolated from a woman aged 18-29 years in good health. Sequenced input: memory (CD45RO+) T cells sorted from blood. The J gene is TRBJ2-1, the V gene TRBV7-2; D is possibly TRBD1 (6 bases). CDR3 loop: CASSLPLGDTVEQFF. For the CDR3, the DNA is TGTGCCAGCAGCTTACCGCTTGGGGACACGGTTGAGCAGTTCTTC.